These 4 T cell receptor beta chains were sequenced from one sample in a study of control samples from healthy donors and cancer patients. Measured with immunoSEQ multiplex PCR; TCRdb has only the in-frame clones, and not every one. The sample has 250,000 to 300,000 clones; over 75% are singletons. Sample: PBMCs. These receptors came from a woman aged 55-70 years with lung cancer.

The rearrangement joins TRBV10-2 to TRBJ2-1; 8 nucleotides align to TRBD2. J lost 7 bases, V lost 6 bases, and 11 bases had no gene match. Germline lookup yields CDR1 WSHSY and CDR2 SAAADI. This CDR3 has 15 residues. The CDR3 coding sequence is TGCGCCAGCAGCGCTCCGGGACTAGTAATGAATGAGCAGTTCTTC. It is translated as CASSAPGLVMNEQFF.

Comment on this clone: Within the sample, other DNA sequences also encode this same CDR3. The chain uses TRBV5-1 and TRBJ2-5; 8 nucleotides match TRBD2. Germline-derived CDR1 and CDR2 are SGHRS and YFSETQ. The CDR3 extends over 14 amino acids. After removal of 5 bases from V and 3 bases from J, the junction contained 6 bases not matched to a gene. CDR3 coding DNA: TGCGCCAGCAGTCCGGGGGGGGCCGAAGAGACCCAGTACTTC. It specifies CASSPGGAEETQYF.

V and J are TRBV27 and TRBJ2-2, with 7 bases that match TRBD1. With V trimmed by 3 bases and J by 10 bases, 26 bases remained unmatched. The CDR3 totals 20 residues. Germline V gene data show CDR1 as MNHEY and CDR2 as SMNVEV (reference sequence). This CDR3 reads CASSFGKLTGVSGRVAELFF. The CDR3 nucleotides are TGTGCCAGCAGTTTTGGCAAATTAACAGGGGTGTCCGGTCGAGTAGCGGAGCTGTTTTTT.

The rearrangement joins TRBV28 to TRBJ2-7; TRBD2 might be the D (5 bases). The ends were cut back, 1 base at V and 9 bases at J, with 10 bases in the middle. This CDR3 comprises 12 residues. The germline V gene encodes CDR1 MDHEN and CDR2 SYDVKM. CDR3 region: CASSLYDGGQYF. For the CDR3, the DNA is TGTGCCAGCAGTTTATATGACGGAGGGCAGTACTTC.